This TCR beta chain was documented in a study of post-analysis software for immune sequencing data. Turning to the study itself: Progressive-relapsing, secondary progressive and relapsing-remitting multiple sclerosis were among the disease courses included. Study-level results: When compared against controls, multiple sclerosis patients showed significantly lower normalized Chao1 diversity. About five TRBV segments appeared more often in patients than in controls, and TRBV5-6, TRBV5-1 and TRBV20-1 were among these.

As to this clonotype: What it binds is unknown.

Built from TCR beta cDNA, the libraries had unique molecular identifiers in them. T cells numbering roughly 0.9 to 10 million yielded cDNA molecules that totaled some 500,000. TCRdb passed the PCR reads through MiXCR, listing each CDR3 protein once. The sample shows some 690,000 distinct CDR3 sequences, 25% to 30% of them seen only once. The CDR3 covers 14 residues. Germline V gene sequence: CDR1 SGHTA, CDR2 FQGNSA. V was cut by 0 bases and J by 6 bases, with 8 bases left in between. The sequenced sample was blood. This clonotype was obtained from a girl between 5 and 17 years old with multiple sclerosis. V gene TRBV7-2 combines with J gene TRBJ1-4, with a tentative D call TRBD1 (5 bases). The CDR3 DNA sequence: TGTGCCAGCAGCTTAGCCGGGACCTATGAAAAACTGTTTTTT. As protein: CASSLAGTYEKLFF.